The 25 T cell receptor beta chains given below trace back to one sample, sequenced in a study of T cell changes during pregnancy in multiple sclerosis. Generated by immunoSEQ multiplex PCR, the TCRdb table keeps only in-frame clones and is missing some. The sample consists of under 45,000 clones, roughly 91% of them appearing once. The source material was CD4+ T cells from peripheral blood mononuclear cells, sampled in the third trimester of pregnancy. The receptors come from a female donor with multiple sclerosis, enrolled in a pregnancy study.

The CDR3 sequence is CASSQGRGGGQETQYF. In DNA, the CDR3 is TGCGCCAGCAGCCAAGGTCGGGGGGGCGGGCAAGAGACCCAGTACTTC. The rearrangement uses TRBV4-3 and TRBJ2-5, with 8 positions matching TRBD2. The CDR3 totals 16 residues. Germline V gene lookup returns CDR1 LGHNA and CDR2 YSLEER. J was trimmed by 2 bases and V by 1 base; bases with no gene match: 6.

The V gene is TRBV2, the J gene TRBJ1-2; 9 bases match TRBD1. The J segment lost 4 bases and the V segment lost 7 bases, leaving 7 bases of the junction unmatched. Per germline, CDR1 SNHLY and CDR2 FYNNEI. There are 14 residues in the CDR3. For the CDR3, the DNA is TGTGCCAGCAACCCGGGACAGGGCTCCTATGGCTACACCTTC. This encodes CASNPGQGSYGYTF.

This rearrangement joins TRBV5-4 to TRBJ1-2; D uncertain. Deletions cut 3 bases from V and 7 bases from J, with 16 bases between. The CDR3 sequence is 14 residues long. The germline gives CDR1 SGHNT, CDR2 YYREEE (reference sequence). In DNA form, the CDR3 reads TGTGCCAGCAGCTCTCCAGTGGTTCCGATTGGCTACACCTTC. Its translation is CASSSPVVPIGYTF.

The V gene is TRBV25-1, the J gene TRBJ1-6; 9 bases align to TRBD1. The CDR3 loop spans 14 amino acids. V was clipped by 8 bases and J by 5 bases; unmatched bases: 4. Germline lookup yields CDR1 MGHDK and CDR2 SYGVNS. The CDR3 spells CASRTGGNNSPLHF. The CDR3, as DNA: TGTGCCAGCCGTACAGGGGGCAATAATTCACCCCTCCACTTT.

Here the CDR3 DNA reads TGTGCCAGCAGCCAACTCCTCCCGACACAGACCGGGGAGCTGTTTTTT. Encoded protein: CASSQLLPTQTGELFF. The rearrangement links TRBV16 to TRBJ2-2, with unresolved D. CDR1 and CDR2 (germline): KGHSY, FQNENV. The CDR3 totals 16 residues. Trimming cost V 2 bases and J 5 bases, with 15 bases left between them. Variable domain in full (rest from reference TRBV16 and TRBJ2-2): GEEVAQTPKHLVRGEGQKAKLYCAPIKGHSYVFWYQQVLKNEFKFLISFQNENVFDETGMPKERFSAKCLPNSPCSLEIQATKLEDSAVYFCASSQLLPTQTGELFFGEGSRLTVL.

CDR3: CASSVAVSSYEQYF. The CDR3, as DNA: TGTGCCAGCAGCGTAGCTGTGAGCTCCTACGAGCAGTACTTC. The gene calls are TRBV9 and TRBJ2-7; D ambiguous. CDR3 length: 14 residues. V was trimmed by 0 bases and J by 0 bases, leaving 7 bases between them. Germline values: CDR1 SGDLS, CDR2 YYNGEE.

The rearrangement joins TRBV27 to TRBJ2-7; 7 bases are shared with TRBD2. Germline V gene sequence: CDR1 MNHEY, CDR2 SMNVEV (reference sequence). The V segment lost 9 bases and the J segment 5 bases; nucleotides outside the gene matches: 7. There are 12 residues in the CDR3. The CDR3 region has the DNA TGTGCCAGTCGCGGGAGCAGGAACGAGCAGTACTTC. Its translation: CASRGSRNEQYF.

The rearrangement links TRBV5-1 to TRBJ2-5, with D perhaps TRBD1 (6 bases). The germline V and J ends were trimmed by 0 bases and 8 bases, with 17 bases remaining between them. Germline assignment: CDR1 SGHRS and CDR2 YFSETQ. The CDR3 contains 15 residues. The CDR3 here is CASSLGGSPGETQYF. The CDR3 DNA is TGCGCCAGCAGCTTGGGTGGCAGCCCAGGGGAAACCCAGTACTTC.

CDR3 sequence reads: CASSEFRVANNEQFF. The CDR3 DNA reads as TGTGCCAGCAGTGAATTCCGGGTCGCCAACAATGAGCAGTTCTTC. This rearrangement joins TRBV6-1 to TRBJ2-1; D is ambiguous. Germline V lookup: CDR1 MNHNS, CDR2 SASEGT. V lost 2 bases to trimming and J lost 5 bases, with 13 bases between them. The CDR3 sequence is 15 residues long.

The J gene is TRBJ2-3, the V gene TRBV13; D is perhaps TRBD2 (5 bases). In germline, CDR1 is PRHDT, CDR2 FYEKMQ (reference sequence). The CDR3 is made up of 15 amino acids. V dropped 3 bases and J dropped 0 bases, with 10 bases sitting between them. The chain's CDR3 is CASSFRTVSTDTQYF. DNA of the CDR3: TGTGCCAGCAGCTTCCGGACTGTTAGCACAGATACGCAGTATTTT.

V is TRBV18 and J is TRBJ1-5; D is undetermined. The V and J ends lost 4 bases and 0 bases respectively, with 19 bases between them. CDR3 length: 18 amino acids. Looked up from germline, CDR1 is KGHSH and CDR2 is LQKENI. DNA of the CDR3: TGTGCCAGCTCACGAAGCCCATTTCAACAGAATAGCAATCAGCCCCAGCATTTT. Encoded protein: CASSRSPFQQNSNQPQHF.

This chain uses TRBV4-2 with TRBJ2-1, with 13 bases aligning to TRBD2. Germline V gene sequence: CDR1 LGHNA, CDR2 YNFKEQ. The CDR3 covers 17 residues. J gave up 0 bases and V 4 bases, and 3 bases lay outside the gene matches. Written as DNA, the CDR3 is TGTGCCAGCAGCCCACTAGCGGGGGGGAGCTCCTACAATGAGCAGTTCTTC. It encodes CASSPLAGGSSYNEQFF.

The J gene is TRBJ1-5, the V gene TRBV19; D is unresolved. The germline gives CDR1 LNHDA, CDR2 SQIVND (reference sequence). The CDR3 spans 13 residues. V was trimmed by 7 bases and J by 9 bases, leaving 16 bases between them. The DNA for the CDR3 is TGTGCCAGTAATACCCGAGAGGGTACGCCCCAGCATTTT. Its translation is CASNTREGTPQHF. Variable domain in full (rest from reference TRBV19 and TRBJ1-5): DGGITQSPKYLFRKEGQNVTLSCEQNLNHDAMYWYRQDPGQGLRLIYYSQIVNDFQKGDIAEGYSVSREKKESFPLTVTSAQKNPTAFYLCASNTREGTPQHFGDGTRLSIL.

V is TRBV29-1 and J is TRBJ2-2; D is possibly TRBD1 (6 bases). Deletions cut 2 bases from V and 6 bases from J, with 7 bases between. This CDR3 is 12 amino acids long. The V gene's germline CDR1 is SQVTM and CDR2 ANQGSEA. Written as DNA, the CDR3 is TGCAGCGTTGAACACAGGGCCGGGGAGCTGTTTTTT. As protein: CSVEHRAGELFF.

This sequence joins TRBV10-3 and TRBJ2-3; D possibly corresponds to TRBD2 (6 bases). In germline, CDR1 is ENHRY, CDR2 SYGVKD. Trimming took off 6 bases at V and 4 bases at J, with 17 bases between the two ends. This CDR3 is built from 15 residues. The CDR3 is CAISLVGGMADTQYF. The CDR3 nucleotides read TGTGCCATCAGCCTGGTCGGGGGAATGGCAGATACGCAGTATTTT.

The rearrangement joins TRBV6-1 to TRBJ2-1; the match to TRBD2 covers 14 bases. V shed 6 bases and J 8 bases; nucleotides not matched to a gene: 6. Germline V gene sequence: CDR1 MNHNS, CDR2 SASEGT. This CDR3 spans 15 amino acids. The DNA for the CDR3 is TGTGCCAGCAGAGCCGGGACTAGCGGGGGCTATGAGCAGTTCTTC. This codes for CASRAGTSGGYEQFF.

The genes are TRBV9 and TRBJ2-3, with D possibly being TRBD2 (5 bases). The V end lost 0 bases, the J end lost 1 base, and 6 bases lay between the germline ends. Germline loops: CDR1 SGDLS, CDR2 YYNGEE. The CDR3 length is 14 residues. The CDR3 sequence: CASSVGTGTDTQYF. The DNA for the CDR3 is TGTGCCAGCAGCGTAGGGACTGGCACAGATACGCAGTATTTT.

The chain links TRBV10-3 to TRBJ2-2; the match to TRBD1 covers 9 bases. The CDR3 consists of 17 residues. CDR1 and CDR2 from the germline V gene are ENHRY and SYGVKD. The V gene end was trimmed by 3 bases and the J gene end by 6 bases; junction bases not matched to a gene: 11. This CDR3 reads CAISDWGPGQGSGELFF. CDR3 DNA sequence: TGTGCCATCAGTGATTGGGGACCGGGACAGGGCTCCGGGGAGCTGTTTTTT.

The CDR3 is CASSEPYRGGDEKLFF. DNA of the CDR3: TGTGCCAGCAGTGAACCCTACCGGGGGGGAGATGAAAAACTGTTTTTT. The chain combines TRBV6-1 with TRBJ1-4; D might be TRBD1 (5 bases). V was trimmed by 2 bases and J by 6 bases, leaving 16 bases between them. The CDR3 sequence is 16 residues long. Per germline, CDR1 MNHNS and CDR2 SASEGT.

The CDR3 here is CASSGQGLVRTGELFF. The CDR3 region has the DNA TGTGCCAGCAGCGGACAAGGACTAGTCCGAACCGGGGAGCTGTTTTTT. The chain recombines TRBV9 with TRBJ2-2, with 7 bases fitting TRBD2. Germline values: CDR1 SGDLS, CDR2 YYNGEE. The CDR3 extends over 16 amino acids. J gave up 5 bases and V 3 bases, and 10 bases lay outside the gene matches.

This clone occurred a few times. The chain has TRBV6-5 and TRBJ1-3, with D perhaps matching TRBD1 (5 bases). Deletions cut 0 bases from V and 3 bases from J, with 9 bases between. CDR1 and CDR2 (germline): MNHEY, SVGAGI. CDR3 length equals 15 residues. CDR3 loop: CASSYSGGVGNTIYF. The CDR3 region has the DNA TGTGCCAGCAGTTACTCAGGAGGGGTTGGAAACACCATATATTTT.

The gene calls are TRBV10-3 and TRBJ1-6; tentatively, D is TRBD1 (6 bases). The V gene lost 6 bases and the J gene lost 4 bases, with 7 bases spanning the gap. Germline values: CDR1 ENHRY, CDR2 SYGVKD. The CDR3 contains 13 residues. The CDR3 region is CAIRTGYNSPLHF. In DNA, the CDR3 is TGTGCCATCAGGACAGGTTATAATTCACCCCTCCACTTT.

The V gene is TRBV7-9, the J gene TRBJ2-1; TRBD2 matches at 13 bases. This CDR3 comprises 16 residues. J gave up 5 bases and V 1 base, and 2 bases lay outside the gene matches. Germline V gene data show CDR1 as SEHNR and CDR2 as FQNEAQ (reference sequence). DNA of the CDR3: TGTGCCAGCAGCTTAGTGACTAGCGGGAGGCACAATGAGCAGTTCTTC. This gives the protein CASSLVTSGRHNEQFF.

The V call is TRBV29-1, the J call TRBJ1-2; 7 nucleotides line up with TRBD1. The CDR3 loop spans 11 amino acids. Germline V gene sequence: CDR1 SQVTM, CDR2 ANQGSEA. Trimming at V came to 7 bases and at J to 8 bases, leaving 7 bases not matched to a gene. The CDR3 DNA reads TGCAGCGCCCCGACAGGGACCGGCTACACCTTC. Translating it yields CSAPTGTGYTF.

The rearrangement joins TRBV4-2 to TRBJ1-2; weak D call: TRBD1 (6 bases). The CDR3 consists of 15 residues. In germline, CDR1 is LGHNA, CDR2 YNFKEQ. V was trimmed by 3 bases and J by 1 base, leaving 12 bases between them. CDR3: CASSQAGQSNYGYTF. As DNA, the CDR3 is TGTGCCAGCAGCCAGGCTGGACAGAGTAACTATGGCTACACCTTC.